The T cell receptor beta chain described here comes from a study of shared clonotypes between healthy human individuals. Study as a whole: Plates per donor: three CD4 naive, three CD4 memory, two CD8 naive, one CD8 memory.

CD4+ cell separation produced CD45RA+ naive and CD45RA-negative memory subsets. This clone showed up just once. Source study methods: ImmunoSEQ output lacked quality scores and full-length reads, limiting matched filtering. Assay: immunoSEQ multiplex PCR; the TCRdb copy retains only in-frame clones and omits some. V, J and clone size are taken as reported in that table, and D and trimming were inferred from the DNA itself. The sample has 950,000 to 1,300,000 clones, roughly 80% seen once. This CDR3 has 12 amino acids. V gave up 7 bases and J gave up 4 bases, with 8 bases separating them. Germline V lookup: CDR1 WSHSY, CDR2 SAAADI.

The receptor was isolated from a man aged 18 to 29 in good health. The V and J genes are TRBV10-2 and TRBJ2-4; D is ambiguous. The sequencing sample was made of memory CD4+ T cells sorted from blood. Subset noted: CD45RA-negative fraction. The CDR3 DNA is TGCGCCAGCAAAGACGGGAAAAACATTCAGTACTTC. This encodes CASKDGKNIQYF.